The entry below describes one T cell receptor beta chain. The data originate from a study of T cell changes during pregnancy in multiple sclerosis. Germline-derived CDR1 and CDR2 are MNHNY and SVGAGI (reference sequence). The length of the CDR3 is 11 residues. V lost 5 bases and J lost 3, with 4 bases in between. Measured with immunoSEQ multiplex PCR; TCRdb has only the in-frame clones, and not every one. The data hold approximately 130,000 clones, with roughly 96% observed a single time. This chain uses TRBV6-6 with TRBJ2-5; D ambiguous. This TCR was recovered from a female donor with multiple sclerosis, enrolled in a pregnancy study. Sequencing used peripheral blood, obtained after pregnancy. CDR3 in DNA: TGTGCCAGCAGTCCTAAAGAGACCCAGTACTTC. Protein: CASSPKETQYF.